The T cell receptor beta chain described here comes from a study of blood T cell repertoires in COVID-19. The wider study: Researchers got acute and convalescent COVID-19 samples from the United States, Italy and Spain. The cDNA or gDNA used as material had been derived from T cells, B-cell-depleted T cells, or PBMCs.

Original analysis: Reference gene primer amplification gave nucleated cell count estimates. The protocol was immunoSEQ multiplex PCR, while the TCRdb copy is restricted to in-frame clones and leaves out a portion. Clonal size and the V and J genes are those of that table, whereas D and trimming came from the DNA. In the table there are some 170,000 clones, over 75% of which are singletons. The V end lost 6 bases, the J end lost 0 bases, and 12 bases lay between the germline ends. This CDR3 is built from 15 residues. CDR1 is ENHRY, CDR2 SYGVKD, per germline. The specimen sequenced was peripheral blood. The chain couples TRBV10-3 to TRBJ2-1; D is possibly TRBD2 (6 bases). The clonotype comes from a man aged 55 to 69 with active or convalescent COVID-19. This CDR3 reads CAIRLIGSSYNEQFF. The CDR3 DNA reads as TGTGCCATCAGATTAATCGGGAGCTCCTACAATGAGCAGTTCTTC.